This TCR beta chain stems from a study of blood T cell repertoires in COVID-19. The method was immunoSEQ multiplex PCR; TCRdb's version includes in-frame clones alone and lacks a portion of them. The sample contains approximately 350,000 clones, around 86% of which appear only once. CDR1 is SGHNT, CDR2 YYREEE, per germline (reference sequence). Germline trimming cut 0 bases from V and 4 bases from J; bases unmatched to any gene: 2. This CDR3 is 15 amino acids long. The TCR sequence derives from a woman in her 50s with COVID-19, enrolled during active disease. Input material: peripheral blood. The chain is built from TRBV5-4 and TRBJ2-2; TRBD2 matches at 8 bases. CDR3 nucleotide sequence: TGTGCCAGCAGCTTGGCCGGGGGGGGCACCGGGGAGCTGTTTTTT. It yields the protein CASSLAGGGTGELFF. Full variable domain (outside the CDR3, taken from reference TRBV5-4 and TRBJ2-2): ETGVTQSPTHLIKTRGQQVTLRCSSQSGHNTVSWYQQALGQGPQFIFQYYREEENGRGNFPPRFSGLQFPNYSSELNVNALELDDSALYLCASSLAGGGTGELFFGEGSRLTVL.